This TCR beta chain was sequenced for a study of OX40 agonist ivuxolimab in advanced cancers. For the study at large: Checkpoint inhibitors had been given previously to under 50% of patients. Broader study findings: At 0.1 to 3.0 mg/kg and by week 6, CD4+ and CD8+ T cells in the blood had expanded clonally. Expanded clones tended on average to be more numerous among CD8+ T cells than CD4+.

Germline assignment: CDR1 SGHVS and CDR2 FQNEAQ. This CDR3 comprises 12 residues. Between the trimmed V and J ends, which lost 5 bases and 0 bases, there was a span of 5 bases. The repertoire was sequenced with immunoSEQ multiplex PCR; TCRdb's copy has only in-frame clones and lacks some. The sample holds roughly 15,000 clones; roughly 92% are singletons and the top ten take about 22%. In regard to this clone: Its cognate antigen is unknown.

This chain links TRBV7-8 with TRBJ2-7; D is unclear. The sample in question was CD4+ or CD8+ T cells sorted from blood, obtained in a trial of the OX40 agonist ivuxolimab. The receptor comes from an adult with an advanced solid tumor such as melanoma, head and neck, liver or kidney cancer. CDR3 in amino acids: CASSTSSYEQYF. CDR3 sequence (DNA): TGTGCCAGCAGCACGAGCTCCTACGAGCAGTACTTC. The full variable domain, its missing parts supplied by reference TRBV7-8 and TRBJ2-7, is GAGVSQSPRYKVAKRGQDVALRCDPISGHVSLFWYQQALGQGPEFLTYFQNEAQLDKSGLPSDRFFAERPEGSVSTLKIQRTQQEDSAVYLCASSTSSYEQYFGPGTRLTVT.